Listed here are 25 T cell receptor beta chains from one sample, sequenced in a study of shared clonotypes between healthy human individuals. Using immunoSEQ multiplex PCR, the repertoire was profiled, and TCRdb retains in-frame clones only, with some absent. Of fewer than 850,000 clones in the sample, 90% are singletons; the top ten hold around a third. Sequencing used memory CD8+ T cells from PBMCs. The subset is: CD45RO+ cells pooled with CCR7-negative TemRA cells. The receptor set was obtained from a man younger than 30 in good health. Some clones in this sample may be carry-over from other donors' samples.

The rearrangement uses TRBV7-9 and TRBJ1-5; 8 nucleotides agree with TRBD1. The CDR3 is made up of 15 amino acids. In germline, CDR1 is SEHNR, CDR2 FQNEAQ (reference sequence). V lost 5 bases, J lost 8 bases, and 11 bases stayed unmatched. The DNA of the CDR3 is TGTGCCAGCAGCCCCCTCCAGGGGGCGGGGGAGCCCCAGCATTTT. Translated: CASSPLQGAGEPQHF. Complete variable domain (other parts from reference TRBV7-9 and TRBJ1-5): DTGVSQNPRHKITKRGQNVTFRCDPISEHNRLYWYRQTLGQGPEFLTYFQNEAQLEKSRLLSDRFSAERPKGSFSTLEIQRTEQGDSAMYLCASSPLQGAGEPQHFGDGTRLSIL.

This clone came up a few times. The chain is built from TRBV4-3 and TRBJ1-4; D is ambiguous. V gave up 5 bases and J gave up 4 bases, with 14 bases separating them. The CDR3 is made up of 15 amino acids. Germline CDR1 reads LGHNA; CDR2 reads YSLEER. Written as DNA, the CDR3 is TGCGCCAGCAGCTCACGCCACAGATTTAATGAAAAACTGTTTTTT. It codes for CASSSRHRFNEKLFF.

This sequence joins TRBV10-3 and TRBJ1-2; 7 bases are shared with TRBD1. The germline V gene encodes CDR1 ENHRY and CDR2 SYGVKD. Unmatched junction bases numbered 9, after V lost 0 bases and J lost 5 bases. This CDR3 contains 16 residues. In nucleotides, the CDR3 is TGTGCCATCAGTGAGTCGGTCCAGGGGGGTCGGTATGGCTACACCTTC. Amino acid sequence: CAISESVQGGRYGYTF.

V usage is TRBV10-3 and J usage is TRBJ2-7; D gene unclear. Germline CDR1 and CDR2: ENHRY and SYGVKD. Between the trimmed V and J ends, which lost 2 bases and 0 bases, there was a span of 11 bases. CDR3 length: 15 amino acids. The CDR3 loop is CAISEDYQSSYEQYF. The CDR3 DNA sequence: TGTGCCATCAGTGAGGATTATCAAAGCTCCTACGAGCAGTACTTC.

The DNA of the CDR3 is TGTGCCATCAGTGAGTCGCCAGGGATGATTTACGAGCAGTACTTC. This translates into CAISESPGMIYEQYF. The rearrangement uses TRBV10-3 and TRBJ2-7, with D maybe TRBD1 (5 bases). The germline V and J ends were trimmed by 0 bases and 4 bases, with 13 bases remaining between them. CDR3 length: 15 residues. Germline V CDR1 and CDR2: ENHRY, SYGVKD.

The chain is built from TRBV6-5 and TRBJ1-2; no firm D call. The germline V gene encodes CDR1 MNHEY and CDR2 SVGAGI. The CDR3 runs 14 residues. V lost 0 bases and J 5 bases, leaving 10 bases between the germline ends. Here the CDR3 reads CASSYSTADYGYTF. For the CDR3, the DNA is TGTGCCAGCAGTTACTCGACGGCAGATTATGGCTACACCTTC.

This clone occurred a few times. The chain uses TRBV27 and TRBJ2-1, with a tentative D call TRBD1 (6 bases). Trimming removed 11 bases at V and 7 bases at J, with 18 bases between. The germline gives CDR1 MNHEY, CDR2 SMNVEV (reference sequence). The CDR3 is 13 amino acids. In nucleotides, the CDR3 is TGTGCCCTCCGGGACACCAACTGGAATGAGCAGTTCTTC. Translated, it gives CALRDTNWNEQFF.

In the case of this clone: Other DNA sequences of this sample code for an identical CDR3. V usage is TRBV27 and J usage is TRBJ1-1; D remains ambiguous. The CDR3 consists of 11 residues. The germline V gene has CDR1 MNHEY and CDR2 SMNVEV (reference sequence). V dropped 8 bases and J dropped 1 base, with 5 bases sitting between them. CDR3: CASRRNTEAFF. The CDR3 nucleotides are TGTGCCAGCCGCAGGAACACTGAAGCTTTCTTT.

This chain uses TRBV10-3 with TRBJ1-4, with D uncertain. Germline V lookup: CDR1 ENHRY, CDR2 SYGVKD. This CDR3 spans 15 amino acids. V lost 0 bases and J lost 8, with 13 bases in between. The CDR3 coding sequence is TGTGCCATCAGTGAGTCGGCAGCTGGGAGGGAAAAACTGTTTTTT. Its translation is CAISESAAGREKLFF.

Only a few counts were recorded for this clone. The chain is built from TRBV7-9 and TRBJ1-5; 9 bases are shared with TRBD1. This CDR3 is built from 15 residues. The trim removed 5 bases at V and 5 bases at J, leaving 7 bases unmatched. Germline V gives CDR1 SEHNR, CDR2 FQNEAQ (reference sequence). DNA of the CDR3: TGTGCCAGCAGCCCACCGGGACAGGGACATCAGCCCCAGCATTTT. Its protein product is CASSPPGQGHQPQHF.

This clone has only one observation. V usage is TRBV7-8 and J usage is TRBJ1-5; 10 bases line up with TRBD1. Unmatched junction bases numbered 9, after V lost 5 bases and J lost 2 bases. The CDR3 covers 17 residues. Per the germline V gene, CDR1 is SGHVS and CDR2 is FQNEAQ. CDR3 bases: TGTGCCAGCAGCCTGTACCGGGACAGGGGCCGCAATCAGCCCCAGCATTTT. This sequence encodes CASSLYRDRGRNQPQHF.

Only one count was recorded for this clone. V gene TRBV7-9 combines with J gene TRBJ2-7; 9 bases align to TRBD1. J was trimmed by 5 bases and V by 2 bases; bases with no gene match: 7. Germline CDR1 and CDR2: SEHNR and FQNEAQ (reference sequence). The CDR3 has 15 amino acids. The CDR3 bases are TGTGCCAGCAGCTTACCGGGACAGGGTTTTCACGAGCAGTACTTC. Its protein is CASSLPGQGFHEQYF.

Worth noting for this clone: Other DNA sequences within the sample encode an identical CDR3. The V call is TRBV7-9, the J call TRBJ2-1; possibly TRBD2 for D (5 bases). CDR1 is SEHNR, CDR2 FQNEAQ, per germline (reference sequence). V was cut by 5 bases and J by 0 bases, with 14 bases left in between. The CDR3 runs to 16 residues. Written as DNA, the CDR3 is TGTGCCAGCAGCCCGAGCGGAGGAAGCTCCTACAATGAGCAGTTCTTC. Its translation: CASSPSGGSSYNEQFF.

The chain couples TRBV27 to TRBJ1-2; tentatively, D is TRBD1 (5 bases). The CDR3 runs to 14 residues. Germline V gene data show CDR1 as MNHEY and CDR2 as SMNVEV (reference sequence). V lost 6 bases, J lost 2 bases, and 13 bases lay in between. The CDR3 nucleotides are TGTGCCAGCAGGGGGTTGGACATCAACTATGGCTACACCTTC. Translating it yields CASRGLDINYGYTF.

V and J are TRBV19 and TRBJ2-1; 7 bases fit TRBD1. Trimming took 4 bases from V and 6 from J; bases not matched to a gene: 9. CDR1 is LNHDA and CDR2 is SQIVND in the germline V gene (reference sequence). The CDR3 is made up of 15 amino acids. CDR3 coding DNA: TGTGCCAGTAGTAGCCTGACAGGGTGGGGCAATGAGCAGTTCTTC. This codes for CASSSLTGWGNEQFF.

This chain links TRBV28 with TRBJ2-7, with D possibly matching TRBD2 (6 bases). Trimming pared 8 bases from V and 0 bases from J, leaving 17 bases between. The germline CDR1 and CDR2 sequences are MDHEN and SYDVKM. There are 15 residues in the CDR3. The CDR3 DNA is TGTGCCAGCCGTCTCCTTGCGGGAAGCTCCTACGAGCAGTACTTC. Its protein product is CASRLLAGSSYEQYF.

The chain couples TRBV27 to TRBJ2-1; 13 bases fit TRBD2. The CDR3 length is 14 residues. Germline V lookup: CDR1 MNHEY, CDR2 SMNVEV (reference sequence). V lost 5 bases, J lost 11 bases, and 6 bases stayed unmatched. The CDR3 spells CASSLIGTSGKQFF. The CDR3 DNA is TGTGCCAGCAGTCTAATAGGGACTAGCGGGAAGCAGTTCTTC.

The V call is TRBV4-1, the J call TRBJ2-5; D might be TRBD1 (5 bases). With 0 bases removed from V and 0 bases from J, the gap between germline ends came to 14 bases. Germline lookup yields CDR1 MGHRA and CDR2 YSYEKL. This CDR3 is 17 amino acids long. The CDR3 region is CASSQDPWGWDQETQYF. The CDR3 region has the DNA TGCGCCAGCAGCCAAGATCCTTGGGGCTGGGACCAAGAGACCCAGTACTTC.

The CDR3 bases are TGTGCCAGTAGTGCAGAGTTGACAGTTTATAGCAATCAGCCCCAGCATTTT. Encoded protein: CASSAELTVYSNQPQHF. The chain couples TRBV19 to TRBJ1-5, with D maybe TRBD1 (5 bases). Germline loops: CDR1 LNHDA, CDR2 SQIVND (reference sequence). V gave up 5 bases and J gave up 0 bases, with 17 bases separating them. The CDR3 runs 17 residues.

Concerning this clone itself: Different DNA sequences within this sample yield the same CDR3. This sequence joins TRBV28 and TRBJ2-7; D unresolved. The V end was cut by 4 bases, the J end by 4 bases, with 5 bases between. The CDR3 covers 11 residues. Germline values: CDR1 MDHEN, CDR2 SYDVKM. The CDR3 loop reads CASSYGYEQYF. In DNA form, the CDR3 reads TGTGCCAGCAGTTACGGGTACGAGCAGTACTTC.

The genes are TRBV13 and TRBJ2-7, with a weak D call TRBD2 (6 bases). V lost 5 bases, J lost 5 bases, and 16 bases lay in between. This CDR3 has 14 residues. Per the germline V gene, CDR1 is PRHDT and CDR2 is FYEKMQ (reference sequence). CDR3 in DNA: TGTGCCAGCAGCGAACGGACTATTCCGCACGAGCAGTACTTC. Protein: CASSERTIPHEQYF. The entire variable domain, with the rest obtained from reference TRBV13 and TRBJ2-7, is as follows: AAGVIQSPRHLIKEKRETATLKCYPIPRHDTVYWYQQGPGQDPQFLISFYEKMQSDKGSIPDRFSAQQFSDYHSELNMSSLELGDSALYFCASSERTIPHEQYFGPGTRLTVT.

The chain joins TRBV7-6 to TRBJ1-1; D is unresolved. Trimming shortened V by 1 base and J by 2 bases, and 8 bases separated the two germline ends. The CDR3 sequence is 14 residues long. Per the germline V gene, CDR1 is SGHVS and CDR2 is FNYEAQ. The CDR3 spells CASSLDRANTEAFF. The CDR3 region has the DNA TGTGCCAGCAGCTTAGACAGAGCCAACACTGAAGCTTTCTTT.

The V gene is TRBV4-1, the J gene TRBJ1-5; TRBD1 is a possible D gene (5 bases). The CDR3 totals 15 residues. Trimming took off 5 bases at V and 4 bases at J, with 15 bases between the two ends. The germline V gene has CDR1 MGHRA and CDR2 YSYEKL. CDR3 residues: CASSDGRGRNQPQHF. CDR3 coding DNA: TGCGCCAGCAGCGACGGGAGGGGCCGGAATCAGCCCCAGCATTTT.

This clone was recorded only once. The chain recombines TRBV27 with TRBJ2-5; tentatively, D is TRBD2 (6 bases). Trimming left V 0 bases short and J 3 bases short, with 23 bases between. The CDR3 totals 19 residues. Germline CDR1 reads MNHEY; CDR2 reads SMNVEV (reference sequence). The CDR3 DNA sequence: TGTGCCAGCAGTTTATCGACGGCCTCCTGGGACTCCCGGGAAGAGACCCAGTACTTC. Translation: CASSLSTASWDSREETQYF.

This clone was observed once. In nucleotides, the CDR3 is TGTGCCTTTGGAGGGGGGGGTCAGCCCCAGCATTTT. It is translated as CAFGGGGQPQHF. The chain joins TRBV28 to TRBJ1-5; D may be TRBD1 (6 bases). The CDR3 loop spans 12 amino acids. With 11 bases removed from V and 6 bases from J, the gap between germline ends came to 14 bases. The germline V gene has CDR1 MDHEN and CDR2 SYDVKM.